The 24 T cell receptor beta chains presented below share a single source sample, sequenced in a study of OX40 agonist ivuxolimab in advanced cancers. TCRdb's table, derived via immunoSEQ multiplex PCR, lists solely in-frame clones and lacks some. The sample consists of 50,000 to 70,000 clones, approximately 88% of them appearing once. This sample comprised CD4+ or CD8+ T cells sorted from blood, obtained in a trial of the OX40 agonist ivuxolimab. These receptors originate from an adult with an advanced solid tumor such as melanoma, head and neck, liver or kidney cancer.

The CDR3 region is CAWSGGPRAQYF. The CDR3 nucleotides are TGTGCCTGGAGTGGTGGACCCAGGGCGCAGTATTTT. The chain links TRBV30 to TRBJ2-3; tentatively, D is TRBD1 (5 bases). Germline-derived CDR1 and CDR2 are GTSNPN and SVGIG (reference sequence). The V gene lost 1 base and the J gene lost 10 bases, with 12 bases spanning the gap. The CDR3 length is 12 residues.

Comment on this clone: Additional DNA sequences in this sample encode the identical CDR3. In nucleotides, the CDR3 is TGTGCCAGCGAGGGGGGGGCTAGCGCGAGCTCCTACGAGCAGTACTTC. It encodes CASEGGASASSYEQYF. The rearrangement links TRBV28 to TRBJ2-7, with D maybe TRBD2 (7 bases). V dropped 8 bases and J dropped 0 bases, with 20 bases sitting between them. CDR1 and CDR2 from the germline V gene are MDHEN and SYDVKM. This CDR3 is built from 16 residues.

The J gene is TRBJ2-2, the V gene TRBV7-3; D is uncertain. Germline CDR1 reads SGHTA; CDR2 reads FQGTGA. The CDR3 sequence is 14 residues long. The V and J ends lost 5 bases and 1 base respectively, with 8 bases between them. CDR3 sequence (DNA): TGTGCCAGCAGCCGGACCCGGAACACCGGGGAGCTGTTTTTT. It encodes CASSRTRNTGELFF.

The chain is built from TRBV5-1 and TRBJ2-5; possibly TRBD1 for D (5 bases). Between the trimmed V and J ends, which lost 6 bases and 5 bases, there was a span of 14 bases. CDR3 size: 13 residues. Germline V gene lookup returns CDR1 SGHRS and CDR2 YFSETQ. CDR3 DNA sequence: TGCGCCAGCATGAAGGGGTGGCAGGAGACCCAGTACTTC. It codes for CASMKGWQETQYF.

CDR3 in DNA: TGTGCCAGCAGTGAAGCCCGCGACAGTCTGGCTTTCTTT. Its protein is CASSEARDSLAFF. V and J are TRBV6-1 and TRBJ1-1; a weak D match, TRBD1 (5 bases). Germline values: CDR1 MNHNS, CDR2 SASEGT. Deletions cut 0 bases from V and 11 bases from J, with 13 bases between. CDR3 size: 13 residues.

V is TRBV5-4 and J is TRBJ1-2; D is possibly TRBD1 (6 bases). V was clipped by 4 bases and J by 3 bases, with 19 bases between them. Germline CDR1 is SGHNT and CDR2 is YYREEE (reference sequence). This CDR3 comprises 16 residues. CDR3 nucleotide sequence: TGTGCCAGCAGCCCGGGGGGAGCAGGGGAGCACTATGGCTACACCTTC. Encoded protein: CASSPGGAGEHYGYTF.

The chain carries TRBV29-1 and TRBJ1-4; D is perhaps TRBD1 (6 bases). Germline V gene lookup returns CDR1 SQVTM and CDR2 ANQGSEA. The CDR3 is 13 amino acids. V lost 6 bases, J lost 6 bases, and 14 bases lay in between. Here the CDR3 DNA reads TGCAGCGTAACAAGGGGGGCGGATGAAAAACTGTTTTTT. Protein sequence: CSVTRGADEKLFF. Supplemented by reference TRBV29-1 and TRBJ1-4, the full variable domain reads SAVISQKPSRDICQRGTSLTIQCQVDSQVTMMFWYRQQPGQSLTLIATANQGSEATYESGFVIDKFPISRPNLTFSTLTVSNMSPEDSSIYLCSVTRGADEKLFFGSGTQLSVL.

The chain couples TRBV11-2 to TRBJ2-7, with TRBD2 as a possible D gene (6 bases). Germline CDR1 SGHAT, CDR2 FQNNGV. CDR3 size: 17 residues. V gave up 4 bases and J gave up 3 bases, with 22 bases separating them. The CDR3 here is CASSSAAGRGIHYEQYF. DNA of the CDR3: TGTGCCAGCAGCTCCGCGGCGGGGCGGGGAATTCACTACGAGCAGTACTTC.

This sequence joins TRBV11-2 and TRBJ2-3; 7 nucleotides line up with TRBD2. CDR1 and CDR2 from the germline V gene are SGHAT and FQNNGV. The CDR3 is 13 residues long. V gave up 5 bases and J gave up 7 bases; unmatched junction bases: 6. CDR3 in DNA: TGTGCCAGCAGCCAGGGACTACTCAATACGCAGTATTTT. Its protein product is CASSQGLLNTQYF.

The chain combines TRBV11-2 with TRBJ2-3, with 8 positions matching TRBD2. This CDR3 region has 14 residues. CDR1 is SGHAT and CDR2 is FQNNGV in the germline V gene. The ends lost 9 bases at V and 4 bases at J; junction bases unmatched: 9. The CDR3 sequence is CASVRSGGADTQYF. CDR3 sequence (DNA): TGTGCCAGTGTGAGATCGGGAGGGGCAGATACGCAGTATTTT.

The CDR3 DNA is TGTGCCAGCAGCCGAGACGGCTCTGGGGCCAACGTCCTGACTTTC. This translates into CASSRDGSGANVLTF. The chain is built from TRBV9 and TRBJ2-6, with unresolved D. Germline V CDR1 and CDR2: SGDLS, YYNGEE. This CDR3 is 15 amino acids long. Trimming pared 4 bases from V and 0 bases from J, leaving 8 bases between.

The chain is built from TRBV5-1 and TRBJ2-7; D unclear. The CDR3 covers 14 residues. The germline V gene encodes CDR1 SGHRS and CDR2 YFSETQ. Trimming took off 0 bases at V and 5 bases at J, with 12 bases between the two ends. CDR3 residues: CASSLAPQTHEQYF. The CDR3 DNA is TGCGCCAGCAGCTTGGCCCCACAGACCCACGAGCAGTACTTC.

V and J are TRBV10-2 and TRBJ2-2; unclear D gene. This CDR3 comprises 14 residues. CDR1 is WSHSY and CDR2 is SAAADI in the germline V gene. V was trimmed by 6 bases and J by 1 base, leaving 9 bases between them. The CDR3 coding sequence is TGCGCCAGCAGGGAGCAGCTGAACACCGGGGAGCTGTTTTTT. Translation gives CASREQLNTGELFF.

This clone was counted a single time. The chain employs TRBV7-2 and TRBJ2-5, with TRBD1 identical over 7 bases. The germline gives CDR1 SGHTA, CDR2 FQGNSA. CDR3 length: 18 residues. Trimming at V came to 1 base and at J to 4 bases, leaving 15 bases not matched to a gene. CDR3 region: CASSLGGGSTRERETQYF. The CDR3 DNA reads as TGTGCCAGCAGCTTAGGAGGGGGCTCAACAAGGGAGCGAGAGACCCAGTACTTC. Filled out from reference TRBV7-2 and TRBJ2-5, the complete variable domain reads GAGVSQSPSNKVTEKGKDVELRCDPISGHTALYWYRQSLGQGLEFLIYFQGNSAPDKSGLPSDRFSAERTGGSVSTLTIQRTQQEDSAVYLCASSLGGGSTRERETQYFGPGTRLLVL.

This clone occurred once. The CDR3 DNA reads TGTGCCAGCTCACAGGGGAGAGGGTGGACTGAAGCTTTCTTT. Residues: CASSQGRGWTEAFF. V usage is TRBV18 and J usage is TRBJ1-1, with D maybe TRBD1 (5 bases). V was pared by 4 bases and J by 5 bases, with 14 bases between. This CDR3 has 14 residues. The V gene's germline CDR1 is KGHSH and CDR2 LQKENI.

The V call is TRBV5-1, the J call TRBJ1-1, with no clear D. Germline CDR1 reads SGHRS; CDR2 reads YFSETQ. Trimming took 0 bases from V and 1 from J, leaving 4 bases between them. The CDR3 is made up of 13 amino acids. The CDR3: CASSLEQNTEAFF. Written as DNA, the CDR3 is TGCGCCAGCAGCTTGGAGCAGAACACTGAAGCTTTCTTT.

DNA for the CDR3: TGCGCCAGCAGATCGACAGGTTTTAGCGAGCAGTACTTC. Translating it yields CASRSTGFSEQYF. The chain is built from TRBV10-1 and TRBJ2-7, with D perhaps matching TRBD1 (6 bases). This CDR3 has 13 amino acids. V shed 6 bases and J shed 6 bases, with 15 bases lying between them. Germline V gives CDR1 WNHNN, CDR2 SYGVQD (reference sequence).

The rearrangement uses TRBV5-1 and TRBJ2-5; D remains ambiguous. The J call may be mistaken, given a closer DNA end match to TRBJ2-7. Germline assignment: CDR1 SGHRS and CDR2 YFSETQ. The CDR3 covers 13 residues. The CDR3 is CASSRGVAHEQYF. Here the CDR3 DNA reads TGCGCCAGCAGCAGAGGTGTAGCCCACGAGCAGTACTTC.

This sequence joins TRBV30 and TRBJ2-7, with D tentatively TRBD1 or TRBD2 (5 bases each). V was pared by 3 bases and J by 2 bases, with 8 bases between. CDR3 length: 12 amino acids. Germline values: CDR1 GTSNPN, CDR2 SVGIG (reference sequence). CDR3 sequence (DNA): TGTGCCTGGAGAGGGACCGCCTACGAGCAGTACTTC. Encoded protein: CAWRGTAYEQYF.

The chain combines TRBV7-6 with TRBJ2-3, with 9 positions matching TRBD2. Germline values: CDR1 SGHVS, CDR2 FNYEAQ. With 5 bases clipped from V and 3 bases from J, the junction kept 9 bases outside the gene matches. The CDR3 contains 16 residues. Written as DNA, the CDR3 is TGTGCCAGCAGCCTCCGAGCGGGGGGTGGGACAGATACGCAGTATTTT. Residues: CASSLRAGGGTDTQYF.

The chain joins TRBV5-1 to TRBJ2-1; 9 bases line up with TRBD1. V was pared by 1 base and J by 5 bases, with 10 bases of the junction left unmatched. The CDR3 is made up of 17 amino acids. Germline V gene lookup returns CDR1 SGHRS and CDR2 YFSETQ. The CDR3 loop reads CASSLTRSGTGNNEQFF. CDR3 bases: TGCGCCAGCAGCTTGACAAGATCCGGGACAGGGAACAATGAGCAGTTCTTC.

The rearrangement links TRBV7-9 to TRBJ1-1, with D maybe TRBD1 (5 bases). The V gene lost 1 base and the J gene lost 0 bases, with 6 bases spanning the gap. Germline V gene sequence: CDR1 SEHNR, CDR2 FQNEAQ (reference sequence). The CDR3 is 14 residues long. The chain's CDR3 is CASSLGGMNTEAFF. The CDR3 DNA reads as TGTGCCAGCAGCTTAGGGGGGATGAACACTGAAGCTTTCTTT.

This chain joins TRBV5-3 and TRBJ1-5, with D possibly matching TRBD1 (5 bases). TRBV5-3 is flagged as an ORF with uncertain function. V was cut by 1 base and J by 0 bases, with 23 bases left in between. The CDR3 covers 20 residues. The CDR3 nucleotides are TGTGCCAGAAGCTTGAGTCGCAGGGAAAATGGTACTTATAGCAATCAGCCCCAGCATTTT. Residues: CARSLSRRENGTYSNQPQHF.

Only one count was recorded for this clone. The rearrangement links TRBV5-6 to TRBJ2-3; no reliable D call. With 9 bases removed from V and 0 bases from J, the gap between germline ends came to 14 bases. The CDR3 contains 14 residues. Germline V gene sequence: CDR1 SGHDT, CDR2 YYEEEE. CDR3 sequence reads: CATWSSASTDTQYF. CDR3 coding DNA: TGTGCCACCTGGTCGAGCGCTAGCACAGATACGCAGTATTTT. The entire variable domain, with the rest obtained from reference TRBV5-6 and TRBJ2-3, is as follows: DAGVTQSPTHLIKTRGQQVTLRCSPKSGHDTVSWYQQALGQGPQFIFQYYEEEERQRGNFPDRFSGHQFPNYSSELNVNALLLGDSALYLCATWSSASTDTQYFGPGTRLTVL.